The TCR beta chain under discussion was sequenced for a study of blood T cell repertoires in COVID-19. The method was immunoSEQ multiplex PCR; TCRdb's version includes in-frame clones alone and lacks a portion of them. This table has 310,000 or so clones, 90% appearing once. The germline V gene has CDR1 SEHNR and CDR2 FQNEAQ (reference sequence). The V gene lost 5 bases and the J gene lost 8 bases, with 18 bases spanning the gap. The CDR3 sequence is 14 residues long. Ages ranged from about 18 to 89 years, with residence in some 25 US areas. Assignments of participants to cohorts depended upon their own reported clinical history.

J is TRBJ1-2 and V is TRBV7-9; D not resolved. This TCR was sampled from a woman younger than 35 with acute COVID-19. Material for sequencing was PBMCs or T cells enriched from blood (not recorded which). For the CDR3, the DNA is TGTGCCAGCAGCCGTACCGACATGATGGGCGGCTACACCTTC. It encodes CASSRTDMMGGYTF.